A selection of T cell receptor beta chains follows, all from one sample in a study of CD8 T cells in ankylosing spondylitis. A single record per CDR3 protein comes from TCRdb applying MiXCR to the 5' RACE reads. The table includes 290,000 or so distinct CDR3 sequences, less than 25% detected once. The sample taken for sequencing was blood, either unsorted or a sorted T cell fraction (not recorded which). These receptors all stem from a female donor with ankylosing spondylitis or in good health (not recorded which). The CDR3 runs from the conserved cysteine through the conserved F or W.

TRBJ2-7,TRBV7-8,CASSQSRLEQYF
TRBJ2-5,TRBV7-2,CASSLALGSRERVSQYF
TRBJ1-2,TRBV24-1,CATSGPGGYTF
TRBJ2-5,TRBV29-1,CSVEDPYSAHGQETQYF
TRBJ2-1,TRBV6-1,CATLRQGEQNEQFF
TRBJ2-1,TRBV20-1,CSASGTSVNEQFF
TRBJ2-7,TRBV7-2,CASSPQGQFYEQYF
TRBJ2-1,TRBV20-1,CSATRPRKTESYNEQFF
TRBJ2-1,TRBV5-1,CASSPTSGRGGNEQFF
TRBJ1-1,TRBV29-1,CSGSQRGNTEAFF
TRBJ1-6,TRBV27,CASSLLFRAEGVYNSPLHF
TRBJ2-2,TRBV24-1,CATSTGLAVGEPFF
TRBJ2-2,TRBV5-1,CASSLSGGGLAGELFF
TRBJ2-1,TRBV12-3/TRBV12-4,CASRQTGFSYNEQFF
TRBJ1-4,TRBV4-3,CASSQGHRDEKLFF
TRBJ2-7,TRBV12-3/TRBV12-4,CASSLGQVLAYEQYF
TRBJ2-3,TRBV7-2,CASRAGTHISTDTQYF
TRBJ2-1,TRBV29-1,CSAPGGAGYNEQFF
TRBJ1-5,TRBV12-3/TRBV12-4,CASRQGAGQPQHF
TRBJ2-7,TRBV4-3,CASSQGLPGQGFFEQYF
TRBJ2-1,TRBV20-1,CSASMTRTVWDEQFF
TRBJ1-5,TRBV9,CASSVGQGSGQPQHF
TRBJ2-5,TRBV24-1,CATRTGETQYF
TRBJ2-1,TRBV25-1,CASAPRTSGYNEQFF
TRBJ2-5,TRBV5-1,CASSFTVGQETQYF